The 16 T cell receptor beta chains listed next were all sequenced from one sample in a study of cytomegalovirus exposure and HLA in healthy donors. The primer mix had 60 Vbeta and 13 Jbeta primers. Sequencing was performed with immunoSEQ multiplex PCR; in TCRdb, only in-frame clones are kept and a portion is missing. This sample yields 75,000 to 90,000 clones, of which 78% are seen a single time; 5.5% belongs to the top ten. The sequencing input was PBMCs. These receptors were taken from a male donor in good health and CMV-seropositive.

This clone was recorded a few times. The chain uses TRBV6-6 and TRBJ2-7; 8 bases align to TRBD2. CDR3 length equals 16 residues. V dropped 4 bases and J dropped 1; count of bases not matched to a gene: 9. Germline CDR1 and CDR2: MNHNY and SVGAGI (reference sequence). The DNA for the CDR3 is TGTGCCAGCAGTTCCCCGGGTAGCGGGGTGTCCTACGAGCAGTACTTC. Amino acid sequence: CASSSPGSGVSYEQYF.

Comments on this clone: Other DNA sequences within the sample encode an identical CDR3. The genes are TRBV18 and TRBJ1-1, with TRBD1 identical over 8 bases. CDR1 and CDR2 (germline): KGHSH, LQKENI. The CDR3 consists of 14 residues. V shed 2 bases, J shed 1 base, and the junction held 0 bases outside the gene matches. CDR3 in amino acids: CASSPGQGNTEAFF. The CDR3 nucleotides read TGTGCCAGCTCACCAGGACAGGGGAACACTGAAGCTTTCTTT.

This chain links TRBV11-2 with TRBJ1-1; the D gene is possibly TRBD1 (5 bases). In germline, CDR1 is SGHAT, CDR2 FQNNGV. The CDR3 has 13 residues. V lost 4 bases and J 5 bases, leaving 11 bases between the germline ends. Here the CDR3 DNA reads TGTGCCAGCAGCTCGCAGGGTCGGACTGAAGCTTTCTTT. Translated, it gives CASSSQGRTEAFF. Full variable domain (outside the CDR3, taken from reference TRBV11-2 and TRBJ1-1): EAGVAQSPRYKIIEKRQSVAFWCNPISGHATLYWYQQILGQGPKLLIQFQNNGVVDDSQLPKDRFSAERLKGVDSTLKIQPAKLEDSAVYLCASSSQGRTEAFFGQGTRLTVV.

This chain joins TRBV6-5 and TRBJ2-7; D perhaps matches TRBD2 (6 bases). Germline V gives CDR1 MNHEY, CDR2 SVGAGI. Trimming removed 0 bases at V and 6 bases at J, with 15 bases between. The CDR3 runs to 15 residues. CDR3 sequence (DNA): TGTGCCAGCAGTTACTCGGTGCACGCGGGGCTCGAGCAGTACTTC. As protein: CASSYSVHAGLEQYF.

The chain couples TRBV5-1 to TRBJ1-2, with 7 bases fitting TRBD1. V lost 5 bases, J lost 4 bases, and 8 bases stayed unmatched. The CDR3 loop spans 14 amino acids. Looked up from germline, CDR1 is SGHRS and CDR2 is YFSETQ. The DNA for the CDR3 is TGCGCCAGCAGTTCCGTAGGGGGCCGCTATGGCTACACCTTC. It specifies CASSSVGGRYGYTF.

The chain couples TRBV7-9 to TRBJ1-1; 8 bases agree with TRBD1. CDR1 is SEHNR and CDR2 is FQNEAQ in the germline V gene (reference sequence). CDR3 length: 15 amino acids. V was clipped by 5 bases and J by 1 base; unmatched bases: 6. CDR3 DNA: TGTGCCAGCAGCCCCGGGACAGGACCGAACACTGAAGCTTTCTTT. As protein: CASSPGTGPNTEAFF. Together with reference TRBV7-9 and TRBJ1-1, the CDR3 gives the full variable domain: DTGVSQNPRHKITKRGQNVTFRCDPISEHNRLYWYRQTLGQGPEFLTYFQNEAQLEKSRLLSDRFSAERPKGSFSTLEIQRTEQGDSAMYLCASSPGTGPNTEAFFGQGTRLTVV.

This clone has only one observation. The gene calls are TRBV4-2 and TRBJ1-5; D possibly corresponds to TRBD1 (5 bases). V dropped 0 bases and J dropped 6 bases, with 12 bases sitting between them. The length of the CDR3 is 15 residues. Germline assignment: CDR1 LGHNA and CDR2 YNFKEQ. The CDR3, as DNA: TGTGCCAGCAGCCAAGAAGGACAAAATAGTCAGCCCCAGCATTTT. It codes for CASSQEGQNSQPQHF.

The J gene is TRBJ2-1, the V gene TRBV19, with D perhaps matching TRBD2 (7 bases). Germline-derived CDR1 and CDR2 are LNHDA and SQIVND (reference sequence). The ends were cut back, 3 bases at V and 4 bases at J, with 13 bases in the middle. The CDR3 consists of 15 residues. CDR3 bases: TGTGCCAGTAGTATGGGGCGGGGGCCATACAATGAGCAGTTCTTC. Encoded protein: CASSMGRGPYNEQFF.

This clone has more than one count but fewer than ten. The chain carries TRBV7-8 and TRBJ1-2; unclear D gene. The CDR3 is made up of 15 amino acids. Trimming took off 3 bases at V and 9 bases at J, with 20 bases between the two ends. The germline gives CDR1 SGHVS, CDR2 FQNEAQ. The CDR3 region is CASSLGERMSRSYTF. The DNA of the CDR3 is TGTGCCAGCAGCTTGGGTGAGCGGATGTCTAGGAGCTACACCTTC.

This clone has a handful of counts. This chain uses TRBV7-9 with TRBJ2-7; 7 bases are a match to TRBD1. This CDR3 is built from 14 residues. Looked up from germline, CDR1 is SEHNR and CDR2 is FQNEAQ (reference sequence). V shed 6 bases and J 3 bases; nucleotides not matched to a gene: 8. CDR3 protein: CASRRGGEGYEQYF. Here the CDR3 DNA reads TGTGCCAGCAGGAGAGGGGGCGAGGGCTACGAGCAGTACTTC.

The chain is built from TRBV28 and TRBJ2-7; tentatively, D is TRBD1 (7 bases). The ends were cut back, 3 bases at V and 7 bases at J, with 13 bases in the middle. The length of the CDR3 is 13 residues. Germline CDR1 is MDHEN and CDR2 is SYDVKM. The CDR3 is CASSLEGAREQYF. CDR3 bases: TGTGCCAGCAGTTTGGAGGGGGCTCGGGAGCAGTACTTC.

This chain links TRBV19 with TRBJ2-7, with a weak D call TRBD1 (6 bases). Trimming removed 7 bases at V and 3 bases at J, with 16 bases between. CDR3 length: 14 amino acids. The germline gives CDR1 LNHDA, CDR2 SQIVND (reference sequence). In DNA, the CDR3 is TGTGCCAGTAAAGTTTGGACAGACAGCTACGAGCAGTACTTC. It yields the protein CASKVWTDSYEQYF.

V usage is TRBV9 and J usage is TRBJ2-3, with no clear D. Germline CDR1 and CDR2: SGDLS and YYNGEE. The CDR3 extends over 12 amino acids. V was cut by 4 bases and J by 5 bases, with 8 bases left in between. CDR3: CASSPAGDTQYF. DNA of the CDR3: TGTGCCAGCAGCCCCGCAGGAGATACGCAGTATTTT.

V gene TRBV28 combines with J gene TRBJ1-5; D is unclear. Germline V gene lookup returns CDR1 MDHEN and CDR2 SYDVKM. The germline V and J ends were trimmed by 5 bases and 11 bases, with 19 bases remaining between them. The CDR3 is made up of 14 amino acids. The CDR3 DNA sequence: TGTGCCAGCAGTGTAACTCGAGGTTGGGTGACCCAGCATTTT. It translates to CASSVTRGWVTQHF.

The chain carries TRBV7-9 and TRBJ1-6; TRBD1 is a possible D gene (6 bases). The V gene lost 5 bases and the J gene lost 7 bases, with 15 bases spanning the gap. This CDR3 region has 15 residues. Germline CDR1 and CDR2: SEHNR and FQNEAQ (reference sequence). The CDR3 reads CASSRSGGANSPLHF. The CDR3 DNA reads TGTGCCAGCAGCCGTTCTGGGGGGGCGAATTCACCCCTCCACTTT.

The gene calls are TRBV27 and TRBJ2-4; TRBD2 matches 11 bases. V was clipped by 4 bases and J by 6 bases; unmatched bases: 14. Germline loops: CDR1 MNHEY, CDR2 SMNVEV (reference sequence). The CDR3 spans 18 residues. The DNA for the CDR3 is TGTGCCAGCAGTTGGAGTAGCGGGGGGGCGGGGTCGACAAACATTCAGTACTTC. Encoded protein: CASSWSSGGAGSTNIQYF.